A selection of T cell receptor beta chains follows, all from one sample in a study of blood T cell repertoires in COVID-19. Libraries were prepared by immunoSEQ multiplex PCR; TCRdb keeps only in-frame clonotypes and omits some of them. In the table there are 100,000 to 150,000 clones, over 70% of which are singletons. Sequencing used peripheral blood. Receptors were obtained from an elderly man with active or convalescent COVID-19. The CDR3 runs from the conserved cysteine through the conserved F or W. D genes are given only for firm matches. The size of a clone is reported for some rows only, either as once, few or many, or as a class for expanded clones.

V	J	size	D	DNA	CDR3
TRBV5-1	TRBJ2-3	-	-	TGCGCCTCGGCCCTGGCAATAGGGGCAGATACGCAGTATTTT	CASALAIGADTQYF
TRBV11-2	TRBJ2-5	few	TRBD2	TGTGCCAGCAGCTTACGGGTGCGGGGGGGACAAGAGACCCAGTACTTC	CASSLRVRGGQETQYF
TRBV4-1	TRBJ1-6	-	-	TGCGCCAGCAGCCAAGGGGAGGGCTATAATTCACCCCTCCACTTT	CASSQGEGYNSPLHF
TRBV7-9	TRBJ2-5	once	-	TGTGCCAGCAGCTTTCAGGGTGAGGAGACCCAGTACTTC	CASSFQGEETQYF
TRBV7-2	TRBJ2-2	-	TRBD1	TGTGCCAGCAGCCTACTACAGGGGACCACCGGGGAGCTGTTTTTT	CASSLLQGTTGELFF
TRBV4-1	TRBJ2-1	-	TRBD2	TGCGCCAGCAGCCCCCGACTAGCGGGGTCCTACAATGAGCAGTTCTTC	CASSPRLAGSYNEQFF
TRBV11-2	TRBJ2-5	-	-	TGTGCCAGCAGCTTAGTCGGTACGGCCGGTAGCGGGACCCAGTACTTC	CASSLVGTAGSGTQYF
TRBV10-2	TRBJ1-2	once	-	TGCGCCAGCAGCCAGGGGATTACATGGGATGGCTACACCTTC	CASSQGITWDGYTF
TRBV7-9	TRBJ1-4	-	-	TGTGCCAGCAGCCCAGGCCGACAGAGTAATGAAAAACTGTTTTTT	CASSPGRQSNEKLFF
TRBV7-9	TRBJ2-7	-	TRBD1	TGTGCCAGCGGATCGGCCGCGACAGGGTTCTACGAGCAGTACTTC	CASGSAATGFYEQYF
TRBV28	TRBJ1-1	once	-	TGTGCCAGCAGTTCAGGGAGGCTCGCTTTCTTT	CASSSGRLAFF
TRBV7-9	TRBJ2-3	-	TRBD2	TGTGCCACCGGACGGAAGCGGGGGGGCCTTGCAGATACGCAGTATTTT	CATGRKRGGLADTQYF
TRBV7-2	TRBJ2-2	-	-	TGTGCCAGCAGCTCCGCAGGGGCCGGGGAGCTGTTTTTT	CASSSAGAGELFF
TRBV5-4	TRBJ2-5	-	-	TGTGCCAGCAGCCCGTTGGGGGCTAGGAAGACCCAGTACTTC	CASSPLGARKTQYF
TRBV7-9	TRBJ2-7	-	TRBD1	TGTGCCAGCAGGCCAGACAGGGCGTCCTACGAGCAGTACTTC	CASRPDRASYEQYF
TRBV11-1	TRBJ2-7	-	TRBD2	TGTGCCAGCAGCTCAATGGGACTAGCGGGGGCCTACGAGCAGTACTTC	CASSSMGLAGAYEQYF
TRBV2	TRBJ1-2	-	-	TGTGCCAGCAGTGTGTACAGGGAGGGAAATGGCTACACCTTC	CASSVYREGNGYTF
TRBV7-2	TRBJ2-1	-	-	TGTGCCAGCAGCTTAGTCGCAGGGGATTACTCCTACAATGAGCAGTTCTTC	CASSLVAGDYSYNEQFF
TRBV9	TRBJ2-1	-	-	TGTGCCAGCAGCGTAGCTTCACGAGGGTACAATGAGCAGTTCTTC	CASSVASRGYNEQFF
TRBV6-5	TRBJ2-3	-	TRBD2	TGTGCCAGCAGCCCCGGGGGGGGCACAGATACGCAGTATTTT	CASSPGGGTDTQYF
TRBV30	TRBJ2-3	-	-	TGTGCCTGGAGTGCCCTGACAGATACGCAGTATTTT	CAWSALTDTQYF
TRBV12-3/TRBV12-4	TRBJ1-2	once	-	TGTGCCAGCAGGGGACAAGCCTATGGCTACACCTTC	CASRGQAYGYTF
TRBV3-1/TRBV3-2	TRBJ2-7	once	TRBD1	TGTGCCAGCAGCCACGACAGGGGGCGTTACGAGCAGTACTTC	CASSHDRGRYEQYF
TRBV11-3	TRBJ1-1	-	-	TGTGCCAGCAGTATCGGGGGGGACACTGAAGCTTTCTTT	CASSIGGDTEAFF
TRBV5-4	TRBJ2-3	-	TRBD2	TGTGCCAGCAGCGCCGCTAGCGGGGGGCGAGGAGATACGCAGTATTTT	CASSAASGGRGDTQYF
TRBV19	TRBJ2-7	-	TRBD1	TGTGCCAGTCCTCGTAACCCCGGGACAGGGGAATACGAGCAGTACTTC	CASPRNPGTGEYEQYF
TRBV6-1	TRBJ1-5	-	-	TGTGCCAGCAGTGAGAACAGGGCGAATCAGCCCCAGCATTTT	CASSENRANQPQHF
TRBV6-5	TRBJ1-1	-	-	TGTGCCAGCAGTTACTTGGCAGAAGCTTTCTTT	CASSYLAEAFF
TRBV4-3	TRBJ1-2	-	-	TGCGCCAGCAGCCAATTCTATCGGGGGGTGGCCTATGGCTACACCTTC	CASSQFYRGVAYGYTF
TRBV9	TRBJ1-1	-	-	TGTGCCAGCAGCGTAGGCAGGGACACTGAAGCTTTCTTT	CASSVGRDTEAFF
TRBV5-1	TRBJ1-5	-	-	TGCGCCAGCAGCTTGGCGGGGGGTAATCAGCCCCAGCATTTT	CASSLAGGNQPQHF
TRBV29-1	TRBJ1-3	once	-	TGCAGCGTTGATCAGGGGGGAAACACCATATATTTT	CSVDQGGNTIYF
TRBV27	TRBJ2-3	-	TRBD2	TGTGCCAGCAGTTCCAGACTAGCGGGGGGAGATACGCAGTATTTT	CASSSRLAGGDTQYF
TRBV29-1	TRBJ2-3	-	-	TGCAGCGTTGGGACTCGTAGCACAGATACGCAGTATTTT	CSVGTRSTDTQYF
TRBV2	TRBJ2-4	-	-	TGTGCCAGCGGGACTCCCGGGCGTCAAAACATTCAGTACTTC	CASGTPGRQNIQYF
TRBV4-1	TRBJ2-3	-	TRBD2	TGCGCCAGCAGCCAAGTGGGGACTACGGCAGATACGCAGTATTTT	CASSQVGTTADTQYF
TRBV27	TRBJ1-2	-	-	TGTGCCAGCAGTTTCACAGCTAACTATGGCTACACCTTC	CASSFTANYGYTF
TRBV7-6	TRBJ2-3	once	TRBD2	TGTGCCAGCAGCTTAGCGGCTAGCGGGGGGGATACGCAGTATTTT	CASSLAASGGDTQYF
TRBV7-2	TRBJ2-4	-	TRBD1	TGTGCCAGCAGCTTAGTGGCAGGGGGAGACATTCAGTACTTC	CASSLVAGGDIQYF
TRBV5-1	TRBJ2-5	-	TRBD2	TGCGCCAGCAGCTTGGCGGTTAGCGGGGGAGCGCAAGAGACCCAGTACTTC	CASSLAVSGGAQETQYF
TRBV24-1	TRBJ2-3	-	TRBD2	TGTGCCACCAGTGCCCTCGGGACTAGCGGCACAGATACGCAGTATTTT	CATSALGTSGTDTQYF
TRBV7-2	TRBJ1-2	-	-	TGTGCCAGCAGCTTAGACGGTAGCTATGGCTACACCTTC	CASSLDGSYGYTF
TRBV7-8	TRBJ2-1	few	-	TGTGCCAGCAGCTTAGACCCGGGAGTGGCCAATGAGCAGTTCTTC	CASSLDPGVANEQFF
TRBV4-1	TRBJ1-2	-	-	TGCGCCAGCAGCCAAGGGCAGGAAAACTATGGCTACACCTTC	CASSQGQENYGYTF
TRBV7-2	TRBJ2-3	-	TRBD1	TGTGCCAGCAGCCACCTGGGACAGACCACAGATACGCAGTATTTT	CASSHLGQTTDTQYF
TRBV4-1	TRBJ1-4	-	TRBD1	TGCGCCAGCAGCCAGACGCTTCCCACAGGGGGGAATGAAAAACTGTTTTTT	CASSQTLPTGGNEKLFF
TRBV7-3	TRBJ1-1	-	TRBD1	TGTGCCAGCAGCCCAGTTCAGGGGGCCGCGGCTTTCTTT	CASSPVQGAAAFF
TRBV28	TRBJ1-4	-	-	TGTGCCAGCAGTTCTCTTCTTGAAAGGCTCAGGGAAAAACTGTTTTTT	CASSSLLERLREKLFF
TRBV2	TRBJ2-2	-	-	TGTGCCAGCAGGCCGGGACAGAACACCGGGGAGCTGTTTTTT	CASRPGQNTGELFF
TRBV2	TRBJ2-7	-	-	TGTGCCTCGCGTAAGGAGGGGCTCTCCTACGAGCAGTACTTC	CASRKEGLSYEQYF
TRBV18	TRBJ1-2	-	TRBD1	TGTGCCAGCTCAAGGGACAGGGAATATGGCTACACCTTC	CASSRDREYGYTF
TRBV19	TRBJ1-5	-	-	TGTGCCAGTAGCCCCGGGTCCCGTAGCAATCAGCCCCAGCATTTT	CASSPGSRSNQPQHF
TRBV28	TRBJ1-2	-	-	TGTGCCAGCAGGTTCAAGGGGATTAGCTATGGCTACACCTTC	CASRFKGISYGYTF